These 20 T cell receptor beta chains were all obtained from the same sample, sequenced in a study of CD8 T cells in ankylosing spondylitis. TCRdb re-called the 5' RACE reads with MiXCR, one entry per CDR3 protein. The data show 150,000 to 200,000 distinct CDR3 sequences, approximately 10% seen once. What was sequenced was blood, either unsorted or a sorted T cell fraction (not recorded which). These TCRs come from a male donor with ankylosing spondylitis or in good health (not recorded which).

The sample holds many counts of this clonotype. This chain uses TRBV6-5 with TRBJ2-1, with 7 bases matching TRBD1. After removal of 5 bases from V and 6 bases from J, the junction contained 4 bases not matched to a gene. CDR1 and CDR2 (germline): MNHEY, SVGAGI. CDR3 size: 13 residues. The CDR3 region has the DNA TGTGCCAGCAGTAACAGGGGAAGCAATGAGCAGTTCTTC. Translating gives CASSNRGSNEQFF.

This clonotype has at least ten counts. V and J are TRBV4-1 and TRBJ2-1; 8 bases map to TRBD2. The V segment lost 0 bases and the J segment 4 bases; nucleotides outside the gene matches: 8. This CDR3 is 17 amino acids long. Per germline, CDR1 MGHRA and CDR2 YSYEKL. The CDR3 DNA reads as TGCGCCAGCAGCCAAGAACTAGCGGTTTTAGTATACAATGAGCAGTTCTTC. This codes for CASSQELAVLVYNEQFF.

This clonotype occurred many times. The chain recombines TRBV5-1 with TRBJ2-3; possible D gene TRBD1, 6 bases. This CDR3 has 16 amino acids. V was shortened by 6 bases and J by 4 bases, with 21 bases between the two germline ends. Germline V gene data show CDR1 as SGHRS and CDR2 as YFSETQ. This CDR3 reads CASKVDGTPLADTQYF. In DNA, the CDR3 is TGCGCCAGCAAGGTCGACGGGACACCACTGGCAGATACGCAGTATTTT.

In its sample, this clonotype was seen many times. The V gene is TRBV4-2, the J gene TRBJ2-7; 9 bases map to TRBD1. Looked up from germline, CDR1 is LGHNA and CDR2 is YNFKEQ. V gave up 1 base and J gave up 4 bases; unmatched junction bases: 11. CDR3 length equals 17 residues. The CDR3 is CASSQGSTTGGEYEQYF. The CDR3 DNA is TGTGCCAGCAGCCAAGGATCAACCACAGGGGGCGAATACGAGCAGTACTTC.

The rearrangement links TRBV10-3 to TRBJ1-6, with D unclear. Germline lookup yields CDR1 ENHRY and CDR2 SYGVKD. The CDR3 has 12 residues. The CDR3: CAPPKLDSPLHF. The CDR3 DNA is TGTGCTCCCCCCAAGTTAGATTCACCCCTCCACTTT.

This clonotype was observed a few times. The V call is TRBV3-1, the J call TRBJ1-6, with D maybe TRBD1 (5 bases). CDR1 is LGHDT, CDR2 YNNKEL, per germline (reference sequence). The CDR3 covers 14 residues. Trimming took off 8 bases at V and 7 bases at J, with 15 bases between the two ends. This CDR3 reads CASSQGAKNSPLHF. Written as DNA, the CDR3 is TGTGCCAGCTCTCAAGGGGCCAAAAATTCACCCCTCCACTTT.

The chain couples TRBV20-1 to TRBJ2-5; 8 bases are a match to TRBD2. The V segment lost 6 bases and the J segment 5 bases; nucleotides outside the gene matches: 5. Germline V gene data show CDR1 as DFQATT and CDR2 as SNEGSKA (reference sequence). The CDR3 is 12 residues long. This CDR3 reads CSARPGGETQYF. In DNA, the CDR3 is TGCAGTGCCCGACCGGGAGGGGAGACCCAGTACTTC.

The V and J genes are TRBV20-1 and TRBJ2-7, with no clear D. Germline V gene lookup returns CDR1 DFQATT and CDR2 SNEGSKA (reference sequence). There are 13 residues in the CDR3. The ends were cut back, 0 bases at V and 4 bases at J, with 10 bases in the middle. The CDR3 DNA is TGCAGTGCTAGAGATCGCAGTAAATACGAGCAGTACTTC. Translated, it gives CSARDRSKYEQYF.

V and J are TRBV19 and TRBJ2-1; 7 nucleotides align to TRBD2. The CDR3 extends over 15 amino acids. The trim removed 3 bases at V and 3 bases at J, leaving 5 bases unmatched. Germline CDR1 LNHDA, CDR2 SQIVND (reference sequence). Here the CDR3 reads CASSIRGGDYNEQFF. The CDR3 DNA follows: TGTGCCAGTAGTATCCGGGGAGGGGACTACAATGAGCAGTTCTTC.

This clonotype was observed many times. The chain employs TRBV6-1 and TRBJ2-1, with TRBD2 matching over 7 bases. The CDR3 has 16 amino acids. J gave up 4 bases and V 4 bases, and 10 bases lay outside the gene matches. The germline V gene has CDR1 MNHNS and CDR2 SASEGT. CDR3 loop: CASSGVAGVGYNEQFF. The CDR3 DNA reads as TGTGCCAGCAGTGGAGTGGCGGGAGTGGGGTACAATGAGCAGTTCTTC.

This clonotype came up many times. The chain has TRBV5-1 and TRBJ1-1, with 9 bases matching TRBD1. V was clipped by 5 bases and J by 6 bases; unmatched bases: 14. Germline CDR1 reads SGHRS; CDR2 reads YFSETQ. CDR3 length: 16 residues. The CDR3 DNA sequence: TGCGCCAGCAGTTCCGGGACAGGGAATCCTGGACCTGAAGCTTTCTTT. Protein product: CASSSGTGNPGPEAFF.

This chain joins TRBV30 and TRBJ1-2; D remains unclear. From germline, CDR1 is GTSNPN and CDR2 SVGIG (reference sequence). CDR3 length: 12 residues. V was shortened by 4 bases and J by 4 bases, with 10 bases between the two germline ends. CDR3 nucleotide sequence: TGTGCCTGGATGGGCGGGAGCTATGGCTACACCTTC. Amino acids: CAWMGGSYGYTF. The entire variable domain, with the rest obtained from reference TRBV30 and TRBJ1-2, is as follows: SQTIHQWPATLVQPVGSPLSLECTVEGTSNPNLYWYRQAAGRGLQLLFYSVGIGQISSEVPQNLSASRPQDRQFILSSKKLLLSDSGFYLCAWMGGSYGYTFGSGTRLTVV.

This clonotype was found many times. The chain links TRBV6-1 to TRBJ1-1, with D possibly matching TRBD1 (5 bases). Looked up from germline, CDR1 is MNHNS and CDR2 is SASEGT. The CDR3 is made up of 14 amino acids. V lost 5 bases and J lost 0, with 10 bases in between. The CDR3 is CASSQGVMNTEAFF. The CDR3 DNA follows: TGTGCCAGCAGTCAAGGGGTCATGAACACTGAAGCTTTCTTT.

In its sample, this clonotype was seen many times. This chain uses TRBV6-1 with TRBJ2-5; 9 positions agree with TRBD2. Germline V CDR1 and CDR2: MNHNS, SASEGT. The CDR3 sequence is 14 residues long. V dropped 6 bases and J dropped 4; count of bases not matched to a gene: 6. CDR3 region: CASSPGLASETQYF. The CDR3 nucleotides read TGTGCCAGCAGCCCGGGACTAGCCTCAGAGACCCAGTACTTC.

This chain uses TRBV19 with TRBJ1-5, with TRBD1 as a possible D gene (6 bases). V was shortened by 4 bases and J by 3 bases, with 10 bases between the two germline ends. Germline CDR1 and CDR2: LNHDA and SQIVND (reference sequence). This CDR3 region has 14 residues. The CDR3 here is CASSSPGVNQPQHF. DNA for the CDR3: TGTGCCAGTAGTAGCCCAGGGGTCAATCAGCCCCAGCATTTT.

This clonotype has ten or more counts. The chain carries TRBV9 and TRBJ2-3, with D unclear. V dropped 0 bases and J dropped 4 bases, with 12 bases sitting between them. Per germline, CDR1 SGDLS and CDR2 YYNGEE. The CDR3 is 15 amino acids. The CDR3 nucleotides read TGTGCCAGCAGCGTAGAATCCGGGTCCCCAGATACGCAGTATTTT. Its translation: CASSVESGSPDTQYF. Full variable domain (rest looked up from reference TRBV9 and TRBJ2-3): DSGVTQTPKHLITATGQRVTLRCSPRSGDLSVYWYQQSLDQGLQFLIQYYNGEERAKGNILERFSAQQFPDLHSELNLSSLELGDSALYFCASSVESGSPDTQYFGPGTRLTVL.

This clonotype has a count of ten or more. The chain joins TRBV3-1 to TRBJ2-5, with D maybe TRBD2 (5 bases). The CDR3 is 14 amino acids. CDR1 LGHDT and CDR2 YNNKEL come from the germline V gene (reference sequence). Between the trimmed V and J ends, which lost 0 bases and 2 bases, there was a span of 7 bases. CDR3 coding DNA: TGTGCCAGCAGCCAAGATGGGAGTCAAGAGACCCAGTACTTC. As protein: CASSQDGSQETQYF.

This clonotype has at least ten counts. J is TRBJ1-4 and V is TRBV6-1; 7 bases are shared with TRBD1. V was pared by 3 bases and J by 0 bases, with 1 base of the junction left unmatched. Germline V CDR1 and CDR2: MNHNS, SASEGT. This CDR3 has 15 residues. The CDR3: CASSDRGTTNEKLFF. For the CDR3, the DNA is TGTGCCAGCAGTGACAGGGGGACAACTAATGAAAAACTGTTTTTT.

This clonotype was observed many times. The chain uses TRBV12-3 or TRBV12-4 and TRBJ2-6; 8 bases align to TRBD1. The CDR3 sequence is 16 residues long. J lost 1 base, V lost 7 bases, and 6 bases had no gene match. The DNA of the CDR3 is TGTGCCAGCACAACGAGGACAGGGTCTGGGGCCAACGTCCTGACTTTC. Translating gives CASTTRTGSGANVLTF.

This clonotype has ten or more counts. This chain joins TRBV5-1 and TRBJ2-1, with 8 bases matching TRBD2. The CDR3 is made up of 14 amino acids. The germline V gene encodes CDR1 SGHRS and CDR2 YFSETQ. V shed 4 bases, J shed 7 bases, and the junction held 7 bases outside the gene matches. CDR3 bases: TGCGCCAGCAGCAACCGGCTAGCGGGTAATGAGCAGTTCTTC. Translated: CASSNRLAGNEQFF.